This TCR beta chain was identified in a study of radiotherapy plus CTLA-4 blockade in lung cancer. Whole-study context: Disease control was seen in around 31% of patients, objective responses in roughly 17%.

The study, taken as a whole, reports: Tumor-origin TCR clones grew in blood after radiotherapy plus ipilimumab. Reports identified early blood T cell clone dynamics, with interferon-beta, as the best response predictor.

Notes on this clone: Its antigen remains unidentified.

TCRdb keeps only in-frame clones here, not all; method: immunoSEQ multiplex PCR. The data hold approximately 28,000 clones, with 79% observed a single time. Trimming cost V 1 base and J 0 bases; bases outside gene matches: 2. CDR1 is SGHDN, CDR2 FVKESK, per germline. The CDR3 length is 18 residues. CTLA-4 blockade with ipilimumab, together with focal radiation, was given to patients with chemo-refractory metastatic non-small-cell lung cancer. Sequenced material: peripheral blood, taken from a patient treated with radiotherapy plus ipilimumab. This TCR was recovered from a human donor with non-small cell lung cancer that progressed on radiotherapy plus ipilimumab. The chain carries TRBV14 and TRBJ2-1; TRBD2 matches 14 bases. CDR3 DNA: TGTGCCAGCAGCCAAGGACTAGCGGGGGGGAGCTCCTACAATGAGCAGTTCTTC. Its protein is CASSQGLAGGSSYNEQFF.